These 9 T cell receptor beta chains originate from one sample sequenced in a study of T-cell reconstitution after alpha-beta-depleted transplantation in children listed by TCRdb under 2016. This specimen's treatment or condition label, interpreted: allogeneic hematopoietic cell transplantation with graft depleted of TCRalphabeta T cells and CD19 B cells. Library construction relied on PCR. Sequencing used an Illumina HiSeq 2500. Molecular barcoding was employed in the preparation of TCR libraries, with unique molecular identifiers being used to normalize TCRbeta repertoire quantification. Starting from the raw public reads, TCRdb applied fastp trimming at Q25, assembled clones with MiXCR and retained in-frame beta chains. Each CDR3 protein appears once, grouped with its most common genes and DNA. The sample records hundreds of thousands of distinct CDR3 sequences, around 15% of which are singletons. The ten largest clones capture 29% of the sample.

Sample: PBMCs, mostly from graft donor cells, taken 360 days after TCRalphabeta/CD19-depleted stem cell transplant. The receptors come from a boy in the first two years of life who had a stem cell transplant for Wiskott-Aldrich syndrome, so the T cells may come from the graft donor.

This clonotype turned up a few times. The rearrangement joins TRBV4-1 to TRBJ2-3; 8 nucleotides align to TRBD1. The germline gives CDR1 MGHRA, CDR2 YSYEKL. Unmatched junction bases numbered 8, after V lost 0 bases and J lost 3 bases. The CDR3 runs to 17 residues. CDR3 DNA: TGCGCCAGCAGCCAAGATGTGGACAGGGATTTTACAGATACGCAGTATTTT. Its translation is CASSQDVDRDFTDTQYF.

This clonotype was picked up a small number of times. The rearrangement joins TRBV6-2 or TRBV6-3 to TRBJ2-1; D is tentatively TRBD1 or TRBD2 (5 bases each). The length of the CDR3 is 14 residues. Germline values: CDR1 MNHEY, CDR2 SVGEGT. V lost 0 bases to trimming and J lost 13 bases, with 16 bases between them. CDR3 DNA: TGTGCCAGCAGTTACTCATGGGACCCTCCACTACAGTTCTTC. Translated, it gives CASSYSWDPPLQFF.

J is TRBJ2-7 and V is TRBV3-1, with D unresolved. Germline V gives CDR1 LGHDT, CDR2 YNNKEL (reference sequence). The V end lost 9 bases, the J end lost 5 bases, and 14 bases lay between the germline ends. The CDR3 is 12 residues long. CDR3 loop: CARCWPGHEQYF. CDR3 sequence (DNA): TGTGCCAGATGCTGGCCCGGCCACGAGCAGTACTTC.

This chain links TRBV7-8 with TRBJ2-3, with 7 bases aligning to TRBD1. J was trimmed by 6 bases and V by 2 bases; bases with no gene match: 2. The CDR3 totals 13 residues. CDR1 SGHVS and CDR2 FQNEAQ come from the germline V gene. CDR3 loop: CASSLTQGDTQYF. The CDR3 DNA follows: TGTGCCAGCAGCTTAACACAGGGGGATACGCAGTATTTT.

J is TRBJ2-1 and V is TRBV5-6; TRBD2 matches at 7 bases. V shed 0 bases and J 9 bases; nucleotides not matched to a gene: 3. CDR1 is SGHDT and CDR2 is YYEEEE in the germline V gene. The CDR3 sequence is 13 residues long. CDR3 in amino acids: CASSLGGGTEQFF. DNA for the CDR3: TGTGCCAGCAGCTTGGGGGGGGGAACTGAGCAGTTCTTC.

The table lists this clonotype with a few counts. The chain joins TRBV7-9 to TRBJ2-1, with 9 bases fitting TRBD2. V dropped 4 bases and J dropped 3; count of bases not matched to a gene: 7. The CDR3 has 16 residues. Germline CDR1 and CDR2: SEHNR and FQNEAQ (reference sequence). Here the CDR3 DNA reads TGTGCCAGCAGCTCCTCGAGCGGGAGGTTCTACAATGAGCAGTTCTTC. Its protein product is CASSSSSGRFYNEQFF.

For the CDR3, the DNA is TGTGCCAGCAGCTTAGATTGGGGTAACACTGAAGCTTTCTTT. Translating gives CASSLDWGNTEAFF. This chain connects TRBV11-2 to TRBJ1-1; D is undetermined. This CDR3 is 14 amino acids long. CDR1 SGHAT and CDR2 FQNNGV come from the germline V gene. Trimming took 0 bases from V and 2 from J, leaving 7 bases between them.

In this sample, this clonotype turned up a few times. This chain uses TRBV6-1 with TRBJ2-7, with TRBD1 matching over 10 bases. Trimming at V came to 6 bases and at J to 3 bases, leaving 5 bases not matched to a gene. This CDR3 contains 14 residues. Germline V CDR1 and CDR2: MNHNS, SASEGT. The CDR3, as DNA: TGTGCCAGCAGAAAGACAGGGGGCGTCTACGAGCAGTACTTC. It encodes CASRKTGGVYEQYF.

This clonotype was found many times. The genes are TRBV10-3 and TRBJ2-1; D is uncertain. The V and J ends lost 0 bases and 8 bases respectively, with 14 bases between them. This CDR3 region has 15 residues. Germline lookup yields CDR1 ENHRY and CDR2 SYGVKD. CDR3 nucleotide sequence: TGTGCCATCAGTGAGTCGAGTCTTCGGGCTGATGAGCAGTTCTTC. Translated: CAISESSLRADEQFF.